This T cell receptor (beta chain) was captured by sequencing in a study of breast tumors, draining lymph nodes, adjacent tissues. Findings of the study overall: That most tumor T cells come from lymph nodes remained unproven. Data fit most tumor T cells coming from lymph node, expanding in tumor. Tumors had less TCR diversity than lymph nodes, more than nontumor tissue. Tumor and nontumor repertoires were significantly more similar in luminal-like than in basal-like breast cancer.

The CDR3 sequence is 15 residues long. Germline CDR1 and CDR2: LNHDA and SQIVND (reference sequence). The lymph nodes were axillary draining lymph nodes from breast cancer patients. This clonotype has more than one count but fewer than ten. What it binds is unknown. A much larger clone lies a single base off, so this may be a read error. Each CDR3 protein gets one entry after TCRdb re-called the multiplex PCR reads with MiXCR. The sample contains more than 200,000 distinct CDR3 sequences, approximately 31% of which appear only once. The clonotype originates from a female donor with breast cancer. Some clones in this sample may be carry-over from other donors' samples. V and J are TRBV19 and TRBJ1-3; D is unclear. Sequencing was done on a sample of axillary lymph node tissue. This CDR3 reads CASSNGQLSGSTIYF. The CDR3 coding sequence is TGTGCCAGTAGTAACGGGCAGCTATCTGGAAGCACCATATATTTT.